These 31 T cell receptor beta chains share one sample of origin, sequenced in a study of human T cells and chemical hapten exposure. TCRdb reprocessed the 5' RACE reads with MiXCR, giving one entry per CDR3 protein. There are 110,000 or so distinct CDR3 sequences in the sample; roughly a fifth occur only once, and around 2.8% lies in the top ten. Unfractionated whole blood served as the source for total RNA extraction. The receptor set was obtained from a human donor in good health.

This clonotype was seen a few times. The genes are TRBV28 and TRBJ2-7; 8 bases line up with TRBD2. Losses at the gene ends were 10 bases for V and 2 bases for J; bases not matched to a gene: 7. This CDR3 is built from 13 residues. Germline V gene data show CDR1 as MDHEN and CDR2 as SYDVKM. The DNA for the CDR3 is TGTGCCACCCGGCTAGCGGGTCCCTACGAGCAGTACTTC. It yields the protein CATRLAGPYEQYF.

This sequence joins TRBV29-1 and TRBJ2-7; TRBD2 matches 8 bases. Looked up from germline, CDR1 is SQVTM and CDR2 is ANQGSEA. The V and J ends lost 5 bases and 0 bases, in that order; junction bases with no gene match: 3. The CDR3 is made up of 13 amino acids. DNA of the CDR3: TGCAGCGTTCGCCGGGAGGGCTCCTACGAGCAGTACTTC. This encodes CSVRREGSYEQYF.

The V gene is TRBV24-1, the J gene TRBJ1-5; possible D gene TRBD1, 6 bases. Germline V gene lookup returns CDR1 KGHDR and CDR2 SFDVKD. The CDR3 is 15 residues long. V lost 3 bases to trimming and J lost 6 bases, with 14 bases between them. CDR3 loop: CATSDEQGKGQPQHF. CDR3 nucleotide sequence: TGTGCCACCAGTGATGAACAGGGAAAGGGTCAGCCCCAGCATTTT.

This chain links TRBV7-3 with TRBJ2-2; 9 positions agree with TRBD2. This CDR3 comprises 15 residues. CDR1 is SGHTA and CDR2 is FQGTGA in the germline V gene. The ends lost 5 bases at V and 4 bases at J; junction bases unmatched: 5. This CDR3 reads CASSKAGGSTGELFF. The DNA of the CDR3 is TGTGCCAGCAGCAAGGCGGGAGGGAGCACCGGGGAGCTGTTTTTT.

The V gene is TRBV12-3 or TRBV12-4, the J gene TRBJ2-7; possibly TRBD2 for D (5 bases). V lost 0 bases and J lost 3, with 6 bases in between. The CDR3 covers 13 residues. CDR3 region: CASSLARDYEQYF. The CDR3 coding sequence is TGTGCCAGCAGTTTAGCCCGGGACTACGAGCAGTACTTC.

This clonotype was counted only a few times. The J gene is TRBJ2-1, the V gene TRBV20-1; tentative D call: TRBD2 (6 bases). The germline CDR1 and CDR2 sequences are DFQATT and SNEGSKA (reference sequence). The CDR3 has 15 residues. The V and J ends lost 2 bases and 8 bases respectively, with 19 bases between them. The CDR3 DNA reads TGCAGTGCTAGAATGCGGGGCCCCACCGGAGATGAGCAGTTCTTC. It is translated as CSARMRGPTGDEQFF.

V usage is TRBV19 and J usage is TRBJ1-4, with D unresolved. Germline V gives CDR1 LNHDA, CDR2 SQIVND (reference sequence). The CDR3 totals 15 residues. V dropped 1 base and J dropped 7 bases, with 13 bases sitting between them. CDR3 nucleotide sequence: TGTGCCAGTAGTATAGCCGGAGGAGCCCCTGAAAAACTGTTTTTT. Translating it yields CASSIAGGAPEKLFF.

This clonotype counts as medium-sized. The CDR3 coding sequence is TGCAGCGTTGCCGGGACAGGGGCGCCGTATGGCTACACCTTC. Translating gives CSVAGTGAPYGYTF. The V and J genes are TRBV29-1 and TRBJ1-2; 10 nucleotides line up with TRBD1. Germline values: CDR1 SQVTM, CDR2 ANQGSEA. Losses at the gene ends were 4 bases for V and 5 bases for J; bases not matched to a gene: 7. CDR3 length: 14 residues.

This clonotype has a handful of counts. The V call is TRBV6-6, the J call TRBJ1-1, with D possibly matching TRBD1 (5 bases). The CDR3 runs 17 residues. Trimming took off 7 bases at V and 4 bases at J, with 25 bases between the two ends. Per the germline V gene, CDR1 is MNHNY and CDR2 is SVGAGI (reference sequence). The CDR3 coding sequence is TGTGCCAGCACCTCCTCATCCGGGGCTTTAGGCGCCACTGAAGCTTTCTTT. It codes for CASTSSSGALGATEAFF.

This clonotype was observed a few times. CDR3 DNA: TGTGCCAGCAGTACAAAATTGTGGCAGGGCCGACCGACTAACTATGGCTACACCTTC. Amino acids: CASSTKLWQGRPTNYGYTF. The chain combines TRBV28 with TRBJ1-2, with a possible D match to TRBD1 (5 bases). Per the germline V gene, CDR1 is MDHEN and CDR2 is SYDVKM. This CDR3 has 19 amino acids. V lost 5 bases to trimming and J lost 0 bases, with 25 bases between them.

This clonotype was counted only a few times. This chain uses TRBV6-1 with TRBJ2-7; D may be TRBD2 (6 bases). CDR3 length: 13 amino acids. The V and J ends lost 5 bases and 3 bases respectively, with 11 bases between them. Germline values: CDR1 MNHNS, CDR2 SASEGT. The CDR3 nucleotides are TGTGCCAGCAGTACCGGGAGAAACTACGAGCAGTACTTC. It specifies CASSTGRNYEQYF.

The chain has TRBV7-8 and TRBJ2-1; the match to TRBD2 covers 7 bases. The CDR3 is made up of 14 amino acids. Germline V CDR1 and CDR2: SGHVS, FQNEAQ. V lost 5 bases, J lost 8 bases, and 9 bases stayed unmatched. The CDR3 DNA reads as TGTGCCAGCAGCCTAACTAGCGTTATCCATGAGCAGTTCTTC. The encoded protein is CASSLTSVIHEQFF. Using reference TRBV7-8 and TRBJ2-1 for the parts outside the CDR3, the full variable domain is GAGVSQSPRYKVAKRGQDVALRCDPISGHVSLFWYQQALGQGPEFLTYFQNEAQLDKSGLPSDRFFAERPEGSVSTLKIQRTQQEDSAVYLCASSLTSVIHEQFFGPGTRLTVL.

J is TRBJ1-2 and V is TRBV5-1; D remains ambiguous. Per germline, CDR1 SGHRS and CDR2 YFSETQ. The V end lost 7 bases, the J end lost 5 bases, and 18 bases lay between the germline ends. The CDR3 runs to 14 residues. The CDR3 sequence is CASSWDARGYGYTF. The CDR3, as DNA: TGCGCCAGCTCCTGGGATGCTCGAGGGTATGGCTACACCTTC.

The J gene is TRBJ2-2, the V gene TRBV12-3 or TRBV12-4; 11 bases line up with TRBD1. Unmatched junction bases numbered 10, after V lost 10 bases and J lost 6 bases. This CDR3 has 15 amino acids. The CDR3 bases are TGTGCCATAGCTACGGACAGGGGGCCGGCCGGGGAGCTGTTTTTT. The encoded protein is CAIATDRGPAGELFF.

The V gene is TRBV2, the J gene TRBJ1-3; 8 nucleotides align to TRBD1. Germline V gene data show CDR1 as SNHLY and CDR2 as FYNNEI. V lost 6 bases and J lost 0; bases outside the gene matches: 4. The CDR3 length is 15 residues. The CDR3 DNA sequence: TGTGCCAGCAGGGGACAGGCGATCTCTGGAAACACCATATATTTT. This encodes CASRGQAISGNTIYF.

This chain links TRBV29-1 with TRBJ2-5; 11 bases match TRBD2. V trimming: 4 bases; J trimming: 5 bases; junction bases outside the gene matches: 33. Germline V gene sequence: CDR1 SQVTM, CDR2 ANQGSEA. The CDR3 has 23 residues. The DNA of the CDR3 is TGCAGCGTTGGTCCCGGGACGGGTGGGTTAGCGGGAGGGCCCCATCAAATCTCCGAGACCCAGTACTTC. This sequence encodes CSVGPGTGGLAGGPHQISETQYF.

This clonotype was picked up a small number of times. The chain joins TRBV4-2 to TRBJ1-4; D is perhaps TRBD1 (6 bases). Germline values: CDR1 LGHNA, CDR2 YNFKEQ. The CDR3 length is 14 residues. The V gene lost 4 bases and the J gene lost 6 bases, with 12 bases spanning the gap. The CDR3 here is CASSLQGRDEKLFF. The CDR3 region has the DNA TGTGCCAGCAGCCTGCAGGGGAGGGATGAAAAACTGTTTTTT.

This chain joins TRBV15 and TRBJ2-2; D possibly matches TRBD1 or TRBD2 (5 bases each). Trimming pared 5 bases from V and 1 base from J, leaving 11 bases between. Germline loops: CDR1 LNHNV, CDR2 YYDKDF (reference sequence). This CDR3 spans 15 amino acids. CDR3 loop: CATSFGTGNTGELFF. CDR3 nucleotide sequence: TGTGCCACCAGCTTTGGGACGGGGAACACCGGGGAGCTGTTTTTT.

The chain uses TRBV20-1 and TRBJ2-2; tentative D call: TRBD2 (5 bases). The germline V and J ends were trimmed by 4 bases and 2 bases, with 14 bases remaining between them. Germline CDR1 is DFQATT and CDR2 is SNEGSKA (reference sequence). The CDR3 runs to 15 residues. In nucleotides, the CDR3 is TGCAGTGCTAAGGACGGGCGGGTTAACACCGGGGAGCTGTTTTTT. Its protein product is CSAKDGRVNTGELFF.

This clonotype was observed a handful of times. The chain combines TRBV12-3 or TRBV12-4 with TRBJ1-2; possible D gene TRBD1, 5 bases. This CDR3 is built from 15 residues. The V end lost 6 bases, the J end lost 0 bases, and 14 bases lay between the germline ends. CDR3 amino acids: CASRGTGLTNYGYTF. CDR3 DNA sequence: TGTGCCAGCAGGGGGACGGGGCTTACTAACTATGGCTACACCTTC.

The chain combines TRBV14 with TRBJ2-5; 8 bases agree with TRBD2. Germline CDR1 reads SGHDN; CDR2 reads FVKESK. V trimming: 1 base; J trimming: 7 bases; junction bases outside the gene matches: 5. The CDR3 has 14 residues. The CDR3 DNA is TGTGCCAGCAGCCAAGCCCCGGGACTAGGGACCCAGTACTTC. The encoded protein is CASSQAPGLGTQYF. Full variable domain (remainder filled in from reference TRBV14 and TRBJ2-5): EAGVTQFPSHSVIEKGQTVTLRCDPISGHDNLYWYRRVMGKEIKFLLHFVKESKQDESGMPNNRFLAERTGGTYSTLKVQPAELEDSGVYFCASSQAPGLGTQYFGPGTRLLVL.

This chain joins TRBV12-3 or TRBV12-4 and TRBJ2-7; TRBD2 matches 16 bases. V lost 7 bases to trimming and J lost 6 bases; unmatched junction nucleotides: 12. CDR3 size: 17 residues. As DNA, the CDR3 is TGTGCCAGCAATCTCCTGGGACTAGCGGGAGGGCCTCTCGAGCAGTACTTC. Amino acid sequence: CASNLLGLAGGPLEQYF.

This clonotype was found many times. The chain couples TRBV28 to TRBJ2-7, with a tentative D call TRBD2 (6 bases). Germline V gene lookup returns CDR1 MDHEN and CDR2 SYDVKM. The CDR3 sequence is 16 residues long. V lost 7 bases and J 5 bases, leaving 24 bases between the germline ends. The CDR3 DNA is TGTGCCAGCACCAACCAGCGGGCTACTGCCCCCCACGAGCAGTACTTC. Its translation: CASTNQRATAPHEQYF.

This clonotype was counted only a few times. The chain employs TRBV2 and TRBJ2-5; perhaps D is TRBD1 or TRBD2 (6 bases each). CDR3 length: 15 amino acids. The V gene's germline CDR1 is SNHLY and CDR2 FYNNEI. Trimming removed 4 bases from V and 2 bases from J, with 14 bases in between. The CDR3: CASSVPRGQQETQYF. CDR3 in DNA: TGTGCCAGCAGTGTTCCACGGGGGCAGCAAGAGACCCAGTACTTC.

Turning to this clonotype: An end of the junction does not agree with germline; a read error may underlie this. CDR3 nucleotides: TGTGCCAGCAGCCAAGCCGACAGGTCTAATGAAAAACAGTTTTTT. This codes for CASSQADRSNEKQFF. V and J are TRBV4-2 and TRBJ1-4; weak D call: TRBD1 (6 bases). Germline V gene data show CDR1 as LGHNA and CDR2 as YNFKEQ. This CDR3 contains 15 residues.

The chain couples TRBV19 to TRBJ2-3, with TRBD2 identical over 10 bases. CDR3 length equals 17 residues. Looked up from germline, CDR1 is LNHDA and CDR2 is SQIVND (reference sequence). With V trimmed by 3 bases and J by 4 bases, 10 bases remained unmatched. CDR3: CASSIIGTSGTADTQYF. For the CDR3, the DNA is TGTGCCAGTAGTATTATAGGTACTAGCGGGACCGCAGATACGCAGTATTTT.

V is TRBV18 and J is TRBJ2-2; D unresolved. This CDR3 region has 12 residues. Germline V gene data show CDR1 as KGHSH and CDR2 as LQKENI. The germline V and J ends were trimmed by 5 bases and 3 bases, with 4 bases remaining between them. CDR3 DNA: TGTGCCAGCTCATCTTACACCGGGGAGCTGTTTTTT. Residues: CASSSYTGELFF.

The sample holds a few counts of this clonotype. In DNA, the CDR3 is TGTGCCAGCAGTTTGAAGGGCCCGGGGAAAAGCAATCAGCCCCAGCATTTT. Translation gives CASSLKGPGKSNQPQHF. The chain is built from TRBV27 and TRBJ1-5; no reliable D call. Germline assignment: CDR1 MNHEY and CDR2 SMNVEV (reference sequence). Trimming took 3 bases from V and 1 from J, leaving 16 bases between them. This CDR3 is 17 amino acids long.

This clonotype was detected a few times. V and J are TRBV6-5 and TRBJ1-1, with 8 bases aligning to TRBD1. Unmatched junction bases numbered 4, after V lost 4 bases and J lost 6 bases. The CDR3 length is 13 residues. Per germline, CDR1 MNHEY and CDR2 SVGAGI. The CDR3 protein is CASSFIQGAEAFF. Written as DNA, the CDR3 is TGTGCCAGCAGTTTCATACAGGGGGCTGAAGCTTTCTTT.

Points on this clonotype: A much larger clone is a single base away; this may be a read error. The chain uses TRBV30 and TRBJ2-1, with D perhaps assigned TRBD1 or TRBD2 (7 bases each). This CDR3 has 15 amino acids. V was pared by 3 bases and J by 9 bases, with 21 bases between. Germline V gene data show CDR1 as GTSNPN and CDR2 as SVGIG (reference sequence). The CDR3 nucleotides read TGTGCCTGGAGAAGGGTAGGCGGCAGGGGGGGTGAGCAGTTCTTC. This sequence encodes CAWRRVGGRGGEQFF.

J is TRBJ1-1 and V is TRBV12-3 or TRBV12-4, with D perhaps TRBD1 (6 bases). Trimming left V 6 bases short and J 1 base short, with 18 bases between. This CDR3 contains 16 residues. The CDR3 region is CASSPHQGLGNTEAFF. In nucleotides, the CDR3 is TGTGCCAGCAGCCCCCATCAGGGGCTGGGGAACACTGAAGCTTTCTTT.